This T cell receptor (beta chain) was found in a study of blood T cell repertoires in COVID-19 (TCRdb year 2020). About the study as a whole: Recovered participants in ImmuneRACE Cohort 3 were defined as having two consecutive negative NP/OP PCR tests, clearance from a healthcare professional, or resolution of symptoms. Samples from collaborators originated in the United States, Italy and Spain and spanned both the acute and convalescent phases of COVID-19. The prospective study material was composed of cDNA or gDNA derived from T cells, B-cell-depleted T cells, or PBMCs. Subjects who had been exposed to COVID-19, were actively infected with it, or had recovered from it provided the deeply sampled blood TCRbeta repertoires that made up the dataset. A freely available public database, intended as a resource for researchers studying the immune response to SARS-CoV-2, is where the repertoires were released. The samples were drawn from two sources: the first 160 participants of the ongoing ImmuneRACE study, and fewer than 1,500 subjects contributed by 6 global collaborators. Sample metadata almost always included a de-identified subject ID, COVID-19 status, age in years and sex. Where available, HLA class I and class II types were obtained from metadata supplied by the sample provider rather than from assay-based typing.

This clone has a single count. Its antigen has not been determined. Base quality data are lacking; no much larger clone is found one base away. Participants in the prospective study were aged roughly 18 to 100 years, lived in 24 United States geographic areas, and enrolled through a virtual design. To assign participants to cohorts, the prospective study relied on clinical history that participants themselves reported in a screening survey and a study questionnaire. Mobile phlebotomists in the prospective study collected whole blood, serum and a nasopharyngeal or oropharyngeal swab from every participant. Participants in the prospective study had the option to provide additional blood draws and questionnaires over an approximately 2-month period. Before DNA extraction, prospective study blood samples were shipped either frozen or at room temperature. TCRbeta CDR3 regions were amplified from genomic DNA using the immunoSEQ Assay, a bias-controlled multiplex PCR. The paper's processing steps were these. The number of nucleated cells in each sample was estimated from the amplification of reference gene primers within the assay. Sequence reads were collapsed and filtered to measure the absolute abundance of every unique TCRbeta CDR3 rearrangement. For each sample, productive Simpson clonality was calculated by taking the square root of Simpson's diversity index across productive rearrangements. In TCRdb, the immuneACCESS table is reduced to in-frame sequences with V and J assigned. These tables do not hold every clone; where another copy was compared, an unresolved V gene accounts for under half, and the others remain unexplained. The V and J calls and clone size were taken over from that table, and D and trimming were inferred from the DNA. This sample is represented by 350,000 to 450,000 clones; 87% of them were singletons. The biggest ten clones account for 1.5% to 2% of the sample.

The study at large found these results: The amount of clinical and demographic metadata varied by source and participant and was provided uncurated.

CDR1 and CDR2 were assigned from the germline V gene as MRHNA and SNTAGT. The CDR3 spans 12 residues, from the cysteine through the phenylalanine. The DNA shown is the 36-base CDR3, in frame from base 1. The V end gives up 10 bases and the J end 1 base, leaving 2 bases in the junction not matched to a gene. The chain is encoded by TRBV6-4 joined to TRBJ2-3, and TRBD1 aligns with 7 junction nucleotides. The clonotype was recovered from a man aged 35-49 years in a cohort exposed to, infected with or recovered from COVID-19 (not recorded which). The sequencing input was PBMCs or T cells enriched from blood (not recorded which). CDR3 sequence: CATGQGTDTQYF. In nucleotide form, the sequence is TGTGCCACCGGACAGGGCACAGATACGCAGTATTTT.